One sample yielded the 17 T cell receptor beta chains listed below, sequenced in a study of OX40 agonist ivuxolimab in advanced cancers. Sequenced by immunoSEQ multiplex PCR; TCRdb stores in-frame clones only, minus some. The table has tens of thousands of clones, about 80% seen once. The sample here was CD4+ or CD8+ T cells sorted from blood, taken in a trial of the OX40 agonist ivuxolimab. The receptors were gathered from an adult with an advanced solid tumor such as melanoma, head and neck, liver or kidney cancer.

This rearrangement joins TRBV7-8 to TRBJ2-1; weak D call: TRBD2 (7 bases). Trimming left V 0 bases short and J 9 bases short, with 9 bases between. From germline, CDR1 is SGHVS and CDR2 FQNEAQ. CDR3 length equals 13 residues. The CDR3 DNA follows: TGTGCCAGCAGCTTAGCGGGGGGGCTTGAGCAGTTCTTC. This sequence encodes CASSLAGGLEQFF.

The chain couples TRBV27 to TRBJ1-2; maybe TRBD1 (5 bases). Germline V gives CDR1 MNHEY, CDR2 SMNVEV (reference sequence). V was trimmed by 3 bases and J by 8 bases, leaving 13 bases between them. The CDR3 runs to 13 residues. CDR3 residues: CASSFGGPGGYTF. CDR3 nucleotides: TGTGCCAGCAGTTTTGGGGGTCCGGGAGGCTACACCTTC.

The CDR3 coding sequence is TGTGCCAGCTCACCAGGGGAAAGTCGTCTCCACGAGCAGTACTTC. Its translation is CASSPGESRLHEQYF. V gene TRBV18 combines with J gene TRBJ2-7; D not certain. V was pared by 2 bases and J by 5 bases, with 16 bases between. The CDR3 loop spans 15 amino acids. CDR1 and CDR2 from the germline V gene are KGHSH and LQKENI.

V gene TRBV9 combines with J gene TRBJ1-4; D ambiguous. Germline V lookup: CDR1 SGDLS, CDR2 YYNGEE. Trimming left V 9 bases short and J 0 bases short, with 30 bases between. The CDR3 runs 20 residues. CDR3 in amino acids: CAKSVRFGRWFFATNEKLFF. Here the CDR3 DNA reads TGTGCCAAAAGCGTAAGGTTTGGCAGATGGTTTTTTGCAACTAATGAAAAACTGTTTTTT. The full variable domain, rest sourced from reference TRBV9 and TRBJ1-4, is DSGVTQTPKHLITATGQRVTLRCSPRSGDLSVYWYQQSLDQGLQFLIQYYNGEERAKGNILERFSAQQFPDLHSELNLSSLELGDSALYFCAKSVRFGRWFFATNEKLFFGSGTQLSVL.

V gene TRBV10-3 combines with J gene TRBJ2-1; the D is unclear. From germline, CDR1 is ENHRY and CDR2 SYGVKD. V lost 9 bases to trimming and J lost 5 bases, with 23 bases between them. This CDR3 comprises 16 residues. In nucleotides, the CDR3 is TGTGCCATTAAACCAGACATTTGGGTCCAGGACAATGAGCAGTTCTTC. Translated, it gives CAIKPDIWVQDNEQFF.

The chain couples TRBV30 to TRBJ2-7; D may correspond to TRBD1 or TRBD2 (5 bases each). Germline-derived CDR1 and CDR2 are GTSNPN and SVGIG (reference sequence). This CDR3 comprises 15 residues. Trimming took 0 bases from V and 3 from J, leaving 15 bases between them. Here the CDR3 reads CAWSVGNGAFYEQYF. The CDR3 coding sequence is TGTGCCTGGAGTGTCGGAAACGGGGCTTTCTACGAGCAGTACTTC.

Only one count was recorded for this clone. The V gene is TRBV6-1, the J gene TRBJ2-3; 7 bases are shared with TRBD2. Trimming cost V 4 bases and J 3 bases; bases outside gene matches: 10. Germline V gene data show CDR1 as MNHNS and CDR2 as SASEGT. The CDR3 sequence is 16 residues long. The CDR3: CASSGSWGGSTDTQYF. CDR3 DNA: TGTGCCAGCAGTGGGAGTTGGGGGGGTTCGACAGATACGCAGTATTTT.

The V and J genes are TRBV7-9 and TRBJ2-1; TRBD2 agrees at 9 bases. The CDR3 contains 16 residues. Germline trimming cut 5 bases from V and 1 base from J; bases unmatched to any gene: 6. Looked up from germline, CDR1 is SEHNR and CDR2 is FQNEAQ (reference sequence). The CDR3 sequence: CASSHRSGGSYNEQFF. The CDR3 DNA is TGTGCCAGCAGCCACAGGAGCGGGGGGTCCTACAATGAGCAGTTCTTC.

The V gene is TRBV27, the J gene TRBJ2-3; D is unresolved. Trimming shortened V by 4 bases and J by 3 bases, and 14 bases separated the two germline ends. The CDR3 has 15 amino acids. Per the germline V gene, CDR1 is MNHEY and CDR2 is SMNVEV (reference sequence). CDR3 coding DNA: TGTGCCAGCAGTTGGGCTGGTCCTTGGACAGATACGCAGTATTTT. Its translation: CASSWAGPWTDTQYF.

The V call is TRBV18, the J call TRBJ2-1; 10 bases are a match to TRBD2. Germline V gene lookup returns CDR1 KGHSH and CDR2 LQKENI. This CDR3 has 16 residues. V dropped 3 bases and J dropped 5; count of bases not matched to a gene: 7. The CDR3 DNA is TGTGCCAGCTCACCGCCGGGACTAGCGAGACACAATGAGCAGTTCTTC. Protein product: CASSPPGLARHNEQFF.

The J gene is TRBJ1-2, the V gene TRBV18; no clear D gene. Per germline, CDR1 KGHSH and CDR2 LQKENI. There are 15 residues in the CDR3. V was clipped by 2 bases and J by 4 bases, with 14 bases between them. In DNA form, the CDR3 reads TGTGCCAGCTCACCAAACCCAGAGGTTTTCTATGGCTACACCTTC. Protein: CASSPNPEVFYGYTF. Looking up the rest from reference TRBV18 and TRBJ1-2 gives the full variable domain: NAGVMQNPRHLVRRRGQEARLRCSPMKGHSHVYWYRQLPEEGLKFMVYLQKENIIDESGMPKERFSAEFPKEGPSILRIQQVVRGDSAAYFCASSPNPEVFYGYTFGSGTRLTVV.

The rearrangement uses TRBV2 and TRBJ1-1; 9 bases agree with TRBD1. This CDR3 is 13 amino acids long. V lost 4 bases to trimming and J lost 4 bases; unmatched junction nucleotides: 1. CDR1 and CDR2 from the germline V gene are SNHLY and FYNNEI. DNA for the CDR3: TGTGCCAGCAGTGGACAGGGGGTCACTGAAGCTTTCTTT. This codes for CASSGQGVTEAFF.

A remark on this clone: This sample includes further DNA sequences coding for the same CDR3. This chain joins TRBV7-3 and TRBJ2-7; 8 bases align to TRBD1. The CDR3 consists of 16 residues. V was pared by 2 bases and J by 0 bases, with 6 bases of the junction left unmatched. The germline gives CDR1 SGHTA, CDR2 FQGTGA. The CDR3: CASSLQGAGNSYEQYF. Here the CDR3 DNA reads TGTGCCAGCAGCTTACAGGGGGCGGGCAACTCCTACGAGCAGTACTTC.

The J gene is TRBJ1-1, the V gene TRBV29-1; D is unresolved. Between the trimmed V and J ends, which lost 7 bases and 1 base, there was a span of 13 bases. This CDR3 spans 13 amino acids. Germline assignment: CDR1 SQVTM and CDR2 ANQGSEA. CDR3 region: CSARRAGNTEAFF. CDR3 DNA: TGCAGCGCCCGGAGGGCTGGGAACACTGAAGCTTTCTTT. The full variable domain, in which reference TRBV29-1 and TRBJ1-1 provide the parts outside the CDR3, is SAVISQKPSRDICQRGTSLTIQCQVDSQVTMMFWYRQQPGQSLTLIATANQGSEATYESGFVIDKFPISRPNLTFSTLTVSNMSPEDSSIYLCSARRAGNTEAFFGQGTRLTVV.

Sample share makes this clone medium-sized. DNA of the CDR3: TGTGCCACCTTGACGGGGAGATACAATGAGCAGTTCTTC. The encoded protein is CATLTGRYNEQFF. The V and J genes are TRBV19 and TRBJ2-1, with a weak D call TRBD2 (5 bases). In germline, CDR1 is LNHDA, CDR2 SQIVND (reference sequence). With 10 bases removed from V and 4 bases from J, the gap between germline ends came to 14 bases. The CDR3 spans 13 residues. The whole variable domain, filled in from reference TRBV19 and TRBJ2-1, reads DGGITQSPKYLFRKEGQNVTLSCEQNLNHDAMYWYRQDPGQGLRLIYYSQIVNDFQKGDIAEGYSVSREKKESFPLTVTSAQKNPTAFYLCATLTGRYNEQFFGPGTRLTVL.

Turning to this clone: The same CDR3 arises from other DNA sequences in this sample as well. The chain couples TRBV29-1 to TRBJ2-7; D remains ambiguous. The V end lost 6 bases, the J end lost 0 bases, and 6 bases lay between the germline ends. CDR1 is SQVTM, CDR2 ANQGSEA, per germline. The CDR3 extends over 11 amino acids. DNA for the CDR3: TGCAGCGTCGATAGCTCCTACGAGCAGTACTTC. Its protein product is CSVDSSYEQYF.

The chain is built from TRBV6-1 and TRBJ2-4; no clear D. CDR1 MNHNS and CDR2 SASEGT come from the germline V gene. The CDR3 contains 13 residues. Between the trimmed V and J ends, which lost 3 bases and 2 bases, there was a span of 5 bases. The CDR3 protein is CASSDDPKNIQYF. The CDR3 nucleotides are TGTGCCAGCAGTGATGACCCCAAAAACATTCAGTACTTC.